The following is a T cell receptor (beta chain) sequence with its context. Its antigen is unidentified. PCR amplification relied on 60 Vbeta primers (plus 13 Jbeta primers). This table comes from immunoSEQ multiplex PCR, and its TCRdb copy is limited to in-frame clones, with some not included. The table has just over 150,000 clones, approximately 81% seen once. This specimen comes from a study of cytomegalovirus exposure and HLA in healthy donors. In germline, CDR1 is MDHEN, CDR2 SYDVKM. The V end lost 8 bases, the J end lost 0 bases, and 16 bases lay between the germline ends. CDR3 size: 15 residues. Study-wide results and limits: Reportedly, HLA-A and HLA-B alleles of most subjects were accurately predicted from TCR beta. Clonal expansion was found to be greater in HLA-associated TCR beta chains than in equally common others in a later analysis. TCR beta sequences numbering 15,000 to 20,000 were associated with HLA alleles at 0.05 false discovery rate in a later analysis. Roughly uniform depth of sequencing across donors was assumed in presence/absence analyses.

This sequence joins TRBV28 and TRBJ1-1; D not certain. The sequencing input was PBMCs. This TCR was sampled from a young woman in good health and CMV-seronegative. The CDR3 loop is CASDKAAGMNTEAFF. CDR3 bases: TGTGCCAGCGACAAAGCGGCAGGCATGAACACTGAAGCTTTCTTT.